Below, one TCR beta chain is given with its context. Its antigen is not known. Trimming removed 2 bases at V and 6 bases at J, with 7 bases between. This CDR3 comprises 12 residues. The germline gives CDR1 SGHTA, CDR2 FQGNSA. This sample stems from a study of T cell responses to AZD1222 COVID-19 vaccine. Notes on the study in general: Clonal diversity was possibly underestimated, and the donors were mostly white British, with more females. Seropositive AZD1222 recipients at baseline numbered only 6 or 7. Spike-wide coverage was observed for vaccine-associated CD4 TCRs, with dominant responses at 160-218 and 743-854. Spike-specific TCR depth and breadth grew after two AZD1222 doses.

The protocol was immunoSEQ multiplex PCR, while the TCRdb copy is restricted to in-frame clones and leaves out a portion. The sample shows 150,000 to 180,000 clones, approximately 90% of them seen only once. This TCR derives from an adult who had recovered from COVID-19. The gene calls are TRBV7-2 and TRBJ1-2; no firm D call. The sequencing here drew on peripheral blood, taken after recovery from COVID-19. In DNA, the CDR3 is TGTGCCAGCAGCTTATCCAGCAATGGCTACACCTTC. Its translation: CASSLSSNGYTF.